This T cell receptor beta chain was obtained from a study of shared clonotypes between healthy human individuals (dated by TCRdb to the early 2020s). Study-wide context: Two women and a few men aged 18 to 49 years were included in the cohort. Between about 0.9 and 9 billion PBMCs per donor were obtained by leukapheresis. To increase sequencing depth and limit assay-specific biases, different laboratories used diverse techniques to prepare libraries and sequence TCR repertoires. The study deeply sequenced blood TCR repertoires of several healthy adults to estimate repertoire size and the extent of clonotype sharing between individuals. For each donor, CD4 naive and CD4 memory were each run on three plates, CD8 naive on two plates, and CD8 memory on one plate.

Its CDR3 holds 18 amino acids, cysteine through phenylalanine. Only the CDR3 part of the read is kept: 54 bases, read in frame from the first base. Relative to germline, V is 5 bases shorter and J is 5 bases shorter, with 26 bases between their ends. Looking up the germline V gene (reference sequence) yields CDR1 SEHNR and CDR2 FQNEAQ. TCR CDR3 regions were amplified from genomic DNA by multiplex PCR using the deep immunoSEQ assay. Extracted genomic DNA from each cell subset was distributed evenly across all wells of several immunoSEQ 96-well plates, and each plate was treated as a replicate. For sorted subsets, each replicate PCR was loaded with 150 to 250 ng genomic DNA, equivalent to some 27,000 T cell genomes. The purified libraries were quantified using a Qubit 3.0 fluorometer, sized with a Bioanalyzer 2100, and then quantified again using the KAPA Library Quantification kit. A separate single-read 150-cycle Illumina NextSeq 550 flow cell was used to sequence each immunoSEQ 96-well plate. On the study's bioinformatics: Because only junctional sequences without quality scores were contained in the immunoSEQ output, filtering matching that applied to full-length reads could not be performed. Sequences were annotated with PyIR, a Python wrapper for IgBLAST v1.9, using IMGT germline references to assign V/J genes and CDR3. Reads were removed for weak V/J assignments (E-value above 1e-6), missing CDR3, stop codons, out-of-frame junctions, or ambiguous translated residues. A V3J clonotype was defined by an identical inferred V gene, J gene, and CDR3 amino acid sequence. The percentage overlap between two repertoires was calculated by dividing the number of shared unique clonotypes by the size of the smaller repertoire. RTK rarefaction, the Chao1 estimator, and Recon v2.1 estimates of unobserved clonotypes were used to assess repertoire richness. Generation probabilities were computed with OLGA for all TCRbeta clonotypes obtained by the gDNA method from a few donors. In TCRdb, the immuneACCESS table is reduced to in-frame sequences with V and J assigned. These tables do not hold every clone; where another copy was compared, an unresolved V gene accounts for under half, and the others remain unexplained. That table supplies the V and J calls and clone size; D and trimming were determined from the DNA. The sample table records approximately 1.9 million clones; roughly 93% of these occur just once. Of the sample, around 1.8% is held by the ten largest clones.

General findings and caveats noted by the study authors: Pairwise subsampling indicated that sequencing depth was expected to affect the degree of clonotype sharing among donors. Clonotypes shared by all four sorted-subset donors showed higher generation probabilities than non-shared clonotypes. Estimated clonotype richness was generally larger for naive than for memory subsets. Incomplete sequencing was indicated by rarefaction of sorted-subset datasets, despite the large sequencing depth. Sampling was restricted to blood, and TCR repertoires in tissue are likely to differ from TCR repertoires in blood. Because the study included only a small number of donors, the genetic and exposure-history diversity represented was limited. Sharing across a handful of donors was observed for roughly 5.4% of naive CD4, over 3% of naive CD8, 2.3% of memory CD4, and roughly 0.4% of memory CD8 clonotypes.

About this clone: Its antigen is still unknown. Base qualities are not recorded, but no much larger clone differs from it by a single base.

CD8 naive samples were CD45RO-negative cells positively selected for CCR7, giving a CD45RA+CCR7+ population that excluded TemRA cells. The donors were healthy, HIV-negative adults who had no recently reported acute infections or vaccinations. Only Caucasian adults living in Nashville, Tennessee, USA were represented among the donors. Blood was collected by leukapheresis, and PBMCs were isolated by Ficoll-Histopaque density gradient centrifugation and then cryopreserved in liquid nitrogen vapor phase. Analytical flow cytometry was used to check the purity and quantity of each magnetically sorted T cell population. From each sorted fraction, genomic DNA was isolated and quantified by UV absorbance on a Nanodrop 2000c.

This sequence originates from a man aged 18 to 30 in good health. Some clones in this sample may be carry-over from other donors' samples. Sequenced: naive CD8+ T cells from PBMCs. Read against the paper, the sample's cell subset or site label means: CD45RA+CCR7+. The chain couples TRBV7-9 to TRBJ2-3, with TRBD2 perhaps the D gene, on 5 matching bases. The encoded CDR3 is CASSAGRARAPREDTQYF. The DNA is TGTGCCAGCAGCGCCGGGCGGGCCCGGGCGCCTCGAGAAGATACGCAGTATTTT.